The 25 T cell receptor beta chains listed next were all sequenced from one sample in a study of beta chain features in type 1 diabetes. Notes on the study in general: There was a moderate but significant shortening of TCRB CDR3s in all four CD4+ subsets of Type 1 diabetes patients.

Every bit of the isolated RNA underwent reverse transcription, so sequencing read expressed TCRB transcripts. The protocol was immunoSEQ multiplex PCR, while the TCRdb copy is restricted to in-frame clones and leaves out a portion. The table lists 120,000 to 150,000 clones, less than 15% of them singletons, with 1% to 1.5% in the top ten. No cognate antigen is known for these TCRs. Specimen: central memory CD4+ T cells from blood. Receptors were obtained from a man between 18 and 29 years old with type 1 diabetes.

This chain uses TRBV15 with TRBJ2-5, with a possible D match to TRBD1 (6 bases). CDR3 length equals 13 residues. V shed 5 bases and J shed 4 bases, with 11 bases lying between them. CDR1 and CDR2 (germline): LNHNV, YYDKDF (reference sequence). DNA of the CDR3: TGTGCCACCAGCCGGAACAGGGTAGAGACCCAGTACTTC. This gives the protein CATSRNRVETQYF.

This clone was observed a handful of times. The chain uses TRBV6-6 and TRBJ2-3, with TRBD1 matching over 7 bases. The CDR3 spans 14 residues. Germline assignment: CDR1 MNHNY and CDR2 SVGAGI (reference sequence). V trimming: 5 bases; J trimming: 3 bases; junction bases outside the gene matches: 5. DNA of the CDR3: TGTGCCAGCAGTCTAGACAGGGCTACAGATACGCAGTATTTT. It codes for CASSLDRATDTQYF.

The CDR3 protein is CASSQDGSGGAVEQFF. DNA for the CDR3: TGTGCCAGCAGCCAAGATGGTAGCGGGGGGGCGGTAGAGCAGTTCTTC. The rearrangement uses TRBV4-2 and TRBJ2-1; 11 bases align to TRBD2. V dropped 0 bases and J dropped 10; count of bases not matched to a gene: 8. The length of the CDR3 is 16 residues. Germline V gene sequence: CDR1 LGHNA, CDR2 YNFKEQ.

The chain carries TRBV6-5 and TRBJ2-1; 9 nucleotides agree with TRBD1. This CDR3 is 14 amino acids long. J gave up 5 bases and V 1 base, and 0 bases lay outside the gene matches. Germline V lookup: CDR1 MNHEY, CDR2 SVGAGI. As DNA, the CDR3 is TGTGCCAGCAGTTACTGGACAGGGGACAATGAGCAGTTCTTC. Its translation is CASSYWTGDNEQFF.

Details on this clone: Relative to the germline gene, one junction end is altered; a read error may explain this. The chain uses TRBV15 and TRBJ2-1; D remains unclear. Germline V CDR1 and CDR2: LNHNV, YYDKDF (reference sequence). The CDR3 is made up of 13 amino acids. The DNA of the CDR3 is TGTGCCACCAGCAGAGATGTGGGTAATGGGCAGTTCTTC. This sequence encodes CATSRDVGNGQFF.

The rearrangement joins TRBV6-6 to TRBJ1-2, with D possibly TRBD1 on 5 matching bases. The CDR3 is 14 residues long. CDR1 and CDR2 from the germline V gene are MNHNY and SVGAGI (reference sequence). The V end was cut by 7 bases, the J end by 5 bases, with 17 bases between. This CDR3 reads CASTNQGRPYGYTF. In nucleotides, the CDR3 is TGTGCCAGCACCAATCAGGGACGGCCGTATGGCTACACCTTC.

The rearrangement joins TRBV27 to TRBJ1-2; 10 bases fit TRBD1. J gave up 7 bases and V 3 bases, and 11 bases lay outside the gene matches. Germline values: CDR1 MNHEY, CDR2 SMNVEV (reference sequence). This CDR3 is built from 16 residues. The CDR3, as DNA: TGTGCCAGCAGTTTCTCCCCGGGACAGGGGATCGGTGGCTACACCTTC. This gives the protein CASSFSPGQGIGGYTF.

This clone was observed a few times. This chain uses TRBV20-1 with TRBJ2-1; D perhaps matches TRBD2 (7 bases). CDR1 is DFQATT and CDR2 is SNEGSKA in the germline V gene (reference sequence). Trimming left V 6 bases short and J 14 bases short, with 17 bases between. This CDR3 is 11 amino acids long. CDR3 sequence (DNA): TGCAGTGCAGCCACGGGGGGCGAGGAGTTCTTC. It yields the protein CSAATGGEEFF.

This clone showed up just a few times. The CDR3 here is CASSWSGGRTDTQYF. Here the CDR3 DNA reads TGTGCCAGCAGCTGGAGCGGGGGGAGAACAGATACGCAGTATTTT. The gene calls are TRBV13 and TRBJ2-3; TRBD2 aligns across 9 bases. This CDR3 has 15 residues. V trimming: 4 bases; J trimming: 3 bases; junction bases outside the gene matches: 5. Germline assignment: CDR1 PRHDT and CDR2 FYEKMQ (reference sequence).

This clone was seen a handful of times. The CDR3 nucleotides are TGCGCCAGCAGCCCACAAGAGACAGGCCGCTCTGGAAACACCATATATTTT. This gives the protein CASSPQETGRSGNTIYF. V and J are TRBV5-1 and TRBJ1-3; D perhaps matches TRBD1 (6 bases). This CDR3 has 17 residues. V was pared by 4 bases and J by 0 bases, with 17 bases between. The germline CDR1 and CDR2 sequences are SGHRS and YFSETQ.

This clone appeared a few times. The chain recombines TRBV7-9 with TRBJ2-7, with 11 bases lining up with TRBD1. J lost 2 bases, V lost 1 base, and 1 base had no gene match. This CDR3 has 15 amino acids. Germline V gene lookup returns CDR1 SEHNR and CDR2 FQNEAQ (reference sequence). The CDR3 coding sequence is TGTGCCAGCAGCTTAGGGACAGGGGGCCCCTACGAGCAGTACTTC. Translated: CASSLGTGGPYEQYF.

There are a few counts of this clone. The chain carries TRBV5-1 and TRBJ1-1, with D possibly TRBD1 on 5 matching bases. The V end lost 4 bases, the J end lost 7 bases, and 17 bases lay between the germline ends. This CDR3 is 14 amino acids long. Germline V gene lookup returns CDR1 SGHRS and CDR2 YFSETQ. The CDR3 sequence is CASSAALGAYEAFF. The CDR3 DNA reads TGCGCCAGCAGCGCGGCCCTCGGGGCCTATGAAGCTTTCTTT.

This rearrangement joins TRBV11-2 to TRBJ2-1; either TRBD1 or TRBD2 may supply D (5 bases each). In germline, CDR1 is SGHAT, CDR2 FQNNGV. The V and J ends lost 5 bases and 6 bases respectively, with 11 bases between them. The CDR3 is 13 residues long. Written as DNA, the CDR3 is TGTGCCAGCAGCCGCCCTGGGGGCAATGAGCAGTTCTTC. Protein product: CASSRPGGNEQFF.

The genes are TRBV18 and TRBJ2-3; no clear D. V gave up 3 bases and J gave up 0 bases, with 10 bases separating them. Germline CDR1 and CDR2: KGHSH and LQKENI. This CDR3 region has 15 residues. The CDR3 DNA is TGTGCCAGCTCACCGTTGAGTCCGAGCACAGATACGCAGTATTTT. It translates to CASSPLSPSTDTQYF.

The sample holds a few counts of this clone. This sequence joins TRBV7-9 and TRBJ1-1; D gene unclear. This CDR3 comprises 12 residues. The germline CDR1 and CDR2 sequences are SEHNR and FQNEAQ (reference sequence). The ends were cut back, 7 bases at V and 3 bases at J, with 9 bases in the middle. Here the CDR3 reads CASTWSDTEAFF. The CDR3 DNA is TGTGCCAGCACCTGGTCGGACACTGAAGCTTTCTTT.

This clone was detected only a few times. The chain combines TRBV7-2 with TRBJ2-3; D possibly corresponds to TRBD1 (6 bases). The V and J ends lost 1 base and 3 bases respectively, with 14 bases between them. Germline V CDR1 and CDR2: SGHTA, FQGNSA. There are 16 residues in the CDR3. CDR3 sequence (DNA): TGTGCCAGCAGCTTAGGGGGCCCAGGGGTGACAGATACGCAGTATTTT. As protein: CASSLGGPGVTDTQYF.

There are a few counts of this clone. The chain employs TRBV29-1 and TRBJ1-5; D is perhaps TRBD1 (6 bases). CDR3 length: 13 amino acids. V dropped 7 bases and J dropped 3 bases, with 13 bases sitting between them. Germline V gene data show CDR1 as SQVTM and CDR2 as ANQGSEA. CDR3 amino acids: CSATKGDNQPQHF. The CDR3 region has the DNA TGCAGCGCTACAAAGGGGGACAATCAGCCCCAGCATTTT.

This sequence joins TRBV7-9 and TRBJ2-7, with D tentatively TRBD2 (6 bases). CDR1 and CDR2 (germline): SEHNR, FQNEAQ (reference sequence). Between the trimmed V and J ends, which lost 5 bases and 2 bases, there was a span of 25 bases. The CDR3 has 18 amino acids. The CDR3 sequence: CASSQRGGAENNPYEQYF. The CDR3 DNA is TGTGCCAGCAGCCAAAGAGGCGGGGCAGAGAATAACCCCTACGAGCAGTACTTC. The variable domain in full, with the rest retrieved from reference TRBV7-9 and TRBJ2-7, is DTGVSQNPRHKITKRGQNVTFRCDPISEHNRLYWYRQTLGQGPEFLTYFQNEAQLEKSRLLSDRFSAERPKGSFSTLEIQRTEQGDSAMYLCASSQRGGAENNPYEQYFGPGTRLTVT.

This clone showed up just a few times. V usage is TRBV5-1 and J usage is TRBJ1-1; D ambiguous. Germline loops: CDR1 SGHRS, CDR2 YFSETQ. The V and J ends lost 0 bases and 4 bases respectively, with 13 bases between them. The length of the CDR3 is 15 residues. The CDR3 region is CASSLGGTSGTEAFF. The CDR3 DNA follows: TGCGCCAGCAGCTTGGGTGGCACCTCGGGCACTGAAGCTTTCTTT. The complete variable domain, with remaining parts taken from reference TRBV5-1 and TRBJ1-1, reads KAGVTQTPRYLIKTRGQQVTLSCSPISGHRSVSWYQQTPGQGLQFLFEYFSETQRNKGNFPGRFSGRQFSNSRSEMNVSTLELGDSALYLCASSLGGTSGTEAFFGQGTRLTVV.

This clone was found a few times. The chain combines TRBV30 with TRBJ2-7; tentative D call: TRBD1 (6 bases). The germline V gene encodes CDR1 GTSNPN and CDR2 SVGIG (reference sequence). Between the trimmed V and J ends, which lost 1 base and 5 bases, there was a span of 15 bases. The CDR3 contains 14 residues. The CDR3 sequence is CAWSAWGRGHEQYF. CDR3 in DNA: TGTGCCTGGAGTGCTTGGGGCAGGGGACACGAGCAGTACTTC.

This clone has just a few counts. The V and J genes are TRBV5-5 and TRBJ2-1; 8 nucleotides line up with TRBD2. The CDR3 consists of 15 residues. The germline CDR1 and CDR2 sequences are SGHKS and YYEKEE (reference sequence). Trimming removed 6 bases from V and 3 bases from J; junction bases left unmatched: 8. CDR3 nucleotide sequence: TGTGCCAGCACCGATGCGGGGGGATACTACAATGAGCAGTTCTTC. It is translated as CASTDAGGYYNEQFF.

The rearrangement links TRBV30 to TRBJ2-5; 8 nucleotides align to TRBD1. The V gene's germline CDR1 is GTSNPN and CDR2 SVGIG (reference sequence). The V and J ends lost 3 bases and 5 bases, in that order; junction bases with no gene match: 11. This CDR3 spans 15 amino acids. This CDR3 reads CAWRTIGQGMETQYF. In DNA, the CDR3 is TGTGCCTGGAGGACCATCGGACAGGGTATGGAGACCCAGTACTTC.

This clone showed up many times. The J gene is TRBJ2-5, the V gene TRBV7-2, with D perhaps matching TRBD2 (6 bases). Per germline, CDR1 SGHTA and CDR2 FQGNSA. Trimming pared 1 base from V and 2 bases from J, leaving 11 bases between. The CDR3 is 15 amino acids. The CDR3 DNA sequence: TGTGCCAGCAGCTTAGTATTTGCGGGGCAAGAGACCCAGTACTTC. Protein product: CASSLVFAGQETQYF.

The V gene is TRBV29-1, the J gene TRBJ1-4; D is perhaps TRBD1 (5 bases). Trimming cost V 2 bases and J 14 bases, with 15 bases left between them. Per the germline V gene, CDR1 is SQVTM and CDR2 is ANQGSEA. CDR3 size: 12 residues. CDR3 in DNA: TGCAGCGTTGAAAGGGGTCGAGGGCGTCTGTTTTTT. Translated: CSVERGRGRLFF. Full variable domain (outside the CDR3, taken from reference TRBV29-1 and TRBJ1-4): SAVISQKPSRDICQRGTSLTIQCQVDSQVTMMFWYRQQPGQSLTLIATANQGSEATYESGFVIDKFPISRPNLTFSTLTVSNMSPEDSSIYLCSVERGRGRLFFGSGTQLSVL.

CDR3 sequence: CASSQDPPGAGSPLHF. The CDR3 nucleotides read TGTGCCAGCAGCCAGGACCCCCCAGGGGCTGGATCACCCCTCCACTTT. The chain has TRBV14 and TRBJ1-6; TRBD1 might be the D (6 bases). The CDR3 is made up of 16 amino acids. V dropped 3 bases and J dropped 10 bases, with 19 bases sitting between them. Germline assignment: CDR1 SGHDN and CDR2 FVKESK.